The clone carrying this TCR beta chain showed up just once. The germline V gene encodes CDR1 MNHNY and CDR2 SVGAGI (reference sequence). The CDR3 is 15 amino acids. V lost 2 bases and J lost 2, with 7 bases in between. The entry originates in a study of cytomegalovirus exposure and HLA in healthy donors. It was with 60 Vbeta and 13 Jbeta primers that the PCR ran. The protocol was immunoSEQ multiplex PCR, while the TCRdb copy is restricted to in-frame clones and leaves out a portion. Here the sample spans more than 80,000 clones, 55% to 65% being singletons. The clonotype comes from a human donor in good health. This chain joins TRBV6-6 and TRBJ1-6; no clear D. Sequencing was performed on PBMCs. DNA for the CDR3: TGTGCCAGCAGTTACGGGCAGACCTATAATTCACCCCTCCACTTT. The encoded protein is CASSYGQTYNSPLHF.